Included here is one T cell receptor beta chain sequence, with context. Indicated treatment: randomized to nivolumab then ipilimumab (arm A) or the reverse (arm B). Patients had received no earlier DNA-damaging chemotherapy. Live CD3+CD8+ CD19− CD56− cells were sorted from PBMCs. This sample stems from a study of sequential checkpoint blockade in melanoma. V shed 5 bases and J 8 bases; nucleotides not matched to a gene: 12. Germline V gene sequence: CDR1 PRHDT, CDR2 FYEKMQ (reference sequence). The CDR3 spans 16 residues. Libraries were prepared by immunoSEQ multiplex PCR; TCRdb keeps only in-frame clonotypes and omits some of them. The profile shows fewer than 50,000 clones, about 88% of them singletons.

The J gene is TRBJ1-2, the V gene TRBV13, with 12 bases fitting TRBD1. Sequencing was performed on CD8+ T cells sorted from blood (inferred from file names), taken from a patient given nivolumab and ipilimumab in sequence. This receptor was identified in a human donor with melanoma. The CDR3 DNA sequence: TGTGCCAGCAGCGAAGGGACAGGGGGCGTCTTCGGCGGCTACACCTTC. This codes for CASSEGTGGVFGGYTF.